Shown below are 31 T cell receptor beta chains from a single sample sequenced in a study of control samples from healthy donors and cancer patients. Clones were read by immunoSEQ multiplex PCR, and TCRdb kept only the in-frame ones, dropping some. This sample has some 120,000 clones, with roughly nine tenths found just once. Sequencing was performed on blood. These receptor sequences come from a man between 18 and 29 years old in good health.

The rearrangement joins TRBV19 to TRBJ1-4, with 7 bases lining up with TRBD1. The CDR3 extends over 15 amino acids. V dropped 9 bases and J dropped 3; count of bases not matched to a gene: 10. Germline V gene data show CDR1 as LNHDA and CDR2 as SQIVND (reference sequence). CDR3 bases: TGTGCCAGCAACCCAGGACAGGCTTCTAATGAAAAACTGTTTTTT. It is translated as CASNPGQASNEKLFF.

The chain employs TRBV15 and TRBJ2-1; weak D call: TRBD2 (6 bases). Between the trimmed V and J ends, which lost 4 bases and 9 bases, there was a span of 16 bases. Per germline, CDR1 LNHNV and CDR2 YYDKDF (reference sequence). This CDR3 comprises 14 residues. CDR3 DNA: TGTGCCACCAGCACCAGGGACTTAGTTGGTGAGCAGTTCTTC. This encodes CATSTRDLVGEQFF.

The rearrangement uses TRBV7-3 and TRBJ2-5; 14 bases fit TRBD2. Losses at the gene ends were 4 bases for V and 4 bases for J; bases not matched to a gene: 5. The length of the CDR3 is 16 residues. CDR1 and CDR2 (germline): SGHTA, FQGTGA. The CDR3 sequence: CASSSGTSGSGETQYF. The CDR3 DNA reads as TGTGCCAGCAGCTCAGGGACTAGCGGGAGTGGAGAGACCCAGTACTTC.

This clone appeared a single time. The rearrangement uses TRBV7-3 and TRBJ2-7; TRBD2 aligns across 7 bases. This CDR3 has 17 amino acids. The germline V gene has CDR1 SGHTA and CDR2 FQGTGA. Trimming cost V 0 bases and J 4 bases; bases outside gene matches: 12. CDR3 nucleotides: TGTGCCAGCAGCTTAACTAGCGGGCGCGCCATTGGGTACGAGCAGTACTTC. This gives the protein CASSLTSGRAIGYEQYF.

The chain recombines TRBV30 with TRBJ1-2, with TRBD1 as a possible D gene (5 bases). V was shortened by 5 bases and J by 7 bases, with 14 bases between the two germline ends. Germline V gives CDR1 GTSNPN, CDR2 SVGIG (reference sequence). This CDR3 has 12 amino acids. As DNA, the CDR3 is TGTGCCTGGTTCGGCAGGGCAGGTGGCTACACCTTC. Translating it yields CAWFGRAGGYTF.

This chain uses TRBV7-9 with TRBJ2-1; D uncertain. CDR3 length: 16 residues. The germline gives CDR1 SEHNR, CDR2 FQNEAQ (reference sequence). V was cut by 3 bases and J by 8 bases, with 20 bases left in between. CDR3 in amino acids: CASSLAGRSRLDEQFF. CDR3 coding DNA: TGTGCCAGCAGCTTGGCCGGACGCAGCCGACTTGATGAGCAGTTCTTC.

The rearrangement uses TRBV9 and TRBJ2-3; possible D gene TRBD1, 5 bases. The CDR3 length is 15 residues. V was shortened by 0 bases and J by 4 bases, with 12 bases between the two germline ends. Looked up from germline, CDR1 is SGDLS and CDR2 is YYNGEE. CDR3 protein: CASSVEPIGADTQYF. CDR3 bases: TGTGCCAGCAGCGTAGAGCCCATAGGGGCAGATACGCAGTATTTT.

The V call is TRBV7-2, the J call TRBJ2-3; D remains unclear. Per the germline V gene, CDR1 is SGHTA and CDR2 is FQGNSA. With 4 bases removed from V and 0 bases from J, the gap between germline ends came to 14 bases. This CDR3 is 16 amino acids long. CDR3 in DNA: TGTGCCAGCAGCTATGTCTTCTTAGGTAGCACAGATACGCAGTATTTT. Amino acid sequence: CASSYVFLGSTDTQYF.

The CDR3: CASSVVAQETQYF. DNA of the CDR3: TGTGCCAGCAGCGTAGTTGCCCAAGAGACCCAGTACTTC. The chain carries TRBV9 and TRBJ2-5; D is ambiguous. Trimming pared 0 bases from V and 1 base from J, leaving 4 bases between. Germline CDR1 is SGDLS and CDR2 is YYNGEE. The CDR3 extends over 13 amino acids. Complete variable domain (other parts from reference TRBV9 and TRBJ2-5): DSGVTQTPKHLITATGQRVTLRCSPRSGDLSVYWYQQSLDQGLQFLIQYYNGEERAKGNILERFSAQQFPDLHSELNLSSLELGDSALYFCASSVVAQETQYFGPGTRLLVL.

This clone was picked up one time. The chain couples TRBV27 to TRBJ2-7; 8 positions agree with TRBD1. The length of the CDR3 is 14 residues. Unmatched junction bases numbered 7, after V lost 5 bases and J lost 4 bases. Germline values: CDR1 MNHEY, CDR2 SMNVEV (reference sequence). CDR3 residues: CASSPQGVGYEQYF. The CDR3 DNA reads as TGTGCCAGCAGTCCACAGGGGGTCGGGTACGAGCAGTACTTC.

The chain is built from TRBV24-1 and TRBJ1-5; 7 positions agree with TRBD1. J was trimmed by 4 bases and V by 3 bases; bases with no gene match: 2. The CDR3 covers 14 residues. Germline CDR1 KGHDR, CDR2 SFDVKD. The DNA of the CDR3 is TGTGCCACCAGTGATGGGACAGTTAATCAGCCCCAGCATTTT. Translation: CATSDGTVNQPQHF.

Here the CDR3 reads CASSLLGFADTQYF. CDR3 nucleotides: TGTGCCAGCAGCCTACTTGGGTTCGCAGATACGCAGTATTTT. V is TRBV7-8 and J is TRBJ2-3; D uncertain. V lost 5 bases and J 4 bases, leaving 13 bases between the germline ends. Germline-derived CDR1 and CDR2 are SGHVS and FQNEAQ. The length of the CDR3 is 14 residues.

The chain is built from TRBV4-1 and TRBJ2-7, with D possibly matching TRBD2 (6 bases). Per germline, CDR1 MGHRA and CDR2 YSYEKL. The V and J ends lost 4 bases and 4 bases respectively, with 11 bases between them. This CDR3 has 13 amino acids. CDR3 DNA sequence: TGCGCCAGCAGCCGCAAGGAGGGGTACGAGCAGTACTTC. It encodes CASSRKEGYEQYF.

This clone was seen only once. V usage is TRBV19 and J usage is TRBJ2-3; a possible D gene is TRBD2 (6 bases). Trimming shortened V by 5 bases and J by 5 bases, and 14 bases separated the two germline ends. Germline V gene data show CDR1 as LNHDA and CDR2 as SQIVND (reference sequence). This CDR3 has 14 amino acids. The CDR3 spells CASSPVAGGDTQYF. In nucleotides, the CDR3 is TGTGCCAGTAGTCCTGTAGCCGGGGGAGATACGCAGTATTTT.

V gene TRBV27 combines with J gene TRBJ1-1; no reliable D call. Trimming cost V 6 bases and J 0 bases, with 14 bases left between them. Germline V gives CDR1 MNHEY, CDR2 SMNVEV (reference sequence). The CDR3 is made up of 15 amino acids. CDR3 sequence reads: CASSLTGRMNTEAFF. In DNA form, the CDR3 reads TGTGCCAGCAGCCTCACGGGTAGGATGAACACTGAAGCTTTCTTT.

The chain employs TRBV9 and TRBJ2-7, with D tentatively TRBD1 (6 bases). CDR1 is SGDLS and CDR2 is YYNGEE in the germline V gene. V lost 0 bases and J 2 bases, leaving 12 bases between the germline ends. CDR3 length: 15 amino acids. The CDR3 DNA reads as TGTGCCAGCAGCGTAGCGTCAGGGGAAACCTACGAGCAGTACTTC. Its protein product is CASSVASGETYEQYF.

The rearrangement joins TRBV7-3 to TRBJ2-2; a weak D match, TRBD1 (5 bases). Trimming cost V 5 bases and J 6 bases, with 13 bases left between them. Germline-derived CDR1 and CDR2 are SGHTA and FQGTGA. The CDR3 has 14 amino acids. CDR3 region: CASSQQAQSGELFF. In DNA form, the CDR3 reads TGTGCCAGCAGCCAACAGGCCCAGTCCGGGGAGCTGTTTTTT.

The gene calls are TRBV6-5 and TRBJ1-1; 9 bases line up with TRBD1. V gave up 5 bases and J gave up 0 bases; unmatched junction bases: 4. This CDR3 has 15 residues. Germline-derived CDR1 and CDR2 are MNHEY and SVGAGI. The chain's CDR3 is CASSQTGGMNTEAFF. The CDR3 nucleotides read TGTGCCAGCAGTCAGACAGGGGGGATGAACACTGAAGCTTTCTTT.

The chain employs TRBV5-1 and TRBJ2-1; D unresolved. Germline V gene lookup returns CDR1 SGHRS and CDR2 YFSETQ. The V gene lost 4 bases and the J gene lost 0 bases, with 11 bases spanning the gap. This CDR3 has 15 amino acids. CDR3 residues: CASSVVSSSYNEQFF. The CDR3 DNA reads as TGCGCCAGCAGCGTAGTTTCCAGCTCCTACAATGAGCAGTTCTTC.

The CDR3 sequence: CASSHRVPHNEQFF. Written as DNA, the CDR3 is TGTGCCAGCAGTCACAGGGTACCCCACAATGAGCAGTTCTTC. The chain has TRBV7-2 and TRBJ2-1; possibly TRBD1 for D (6 bases). The germline gives CDR1 SGHTA, CDR2 FQGNSA. The CDR3 totals 14 residues. The V end lost 6 bases, the J end lost 5 bases, and 14 bases lay between the germline ends.

V is TRBV6-1 and J is TRBJ1-1; maybe TRBD1 (5 bases). Looked up from germline, CDR1 is MNHNS and CDR2 is SASEGT. The CDR3 is 16 amino acids. V lost 2 bases and J lost 3, with 16 bases in between. In DNA form, the CDR3 reads TGTGCCAGCAGTGAAAGGGGTATTCAATGGTACACTGAAGCTTTCTTT. The encoded protein is CASSERGIQWYTEAFF.

The genes are TRBV27 and TRBJ2-1; 11 nucleotides align to TRBD2. The CDR3 has 15 residues. CDR1 MNHEY and CDR2 SMNVEV come from the germline V gene (reference sequence). V trimming: 2 bases; J trimming: 8 bases; junction bases outside the gene matches: 5. The CDR3, as DNA: TGTGCCAGCAGTTTAAGACTAGCGGGAAGGTATGAGCAGTTCTTC. It encodes CASSLRLAGRYEQFF.

The chain links TRBV29-1 to TRBJ1-1; no firm D call. The V and J ends lost 3 bases and 0 bases respectively, with 8 bases between them. Germline V gene lookup returns CDR1 SQVTM and CDR2 ANQGSEA. The CDR3 length is 13 residues. The CDR3 spells CSVEARMNTEAFF. Here the CDR3 DNA reads TGCAGCGTTGAGGCGAGGATGAACACTGAAGCTTTCTTT.

This sequence joins TRBV5-8 and TRBJ2-7; TRBD2 might be the D (5 bases). The CDR3 totals 15 residues. The ends were cut back, 2 bases at V and 0 bases at J, with 12 bases in the middle. CDR1 and CDR2 from the germline V gene are SGHTS and YDEGEE. CDR3 nucleotides: TGTGCCAGCAGCTTTAATCTTCGGGACTCCTACGAGCAGTACTTC. Translation: CASSFNLRDSYEQYF.

This chain links TRBV7-2 with TRBJ2-7; 11 nucleotides align to TRBD2. This CDR3 has 14 amino acids. Trimming at V came to 3 bases and at J to 4 bases, leaving 2 bases not matched to a gene. Germline assignment: CDR1 SGHTA and CDR2 FQGNSA. As DNA, the CDR3 is TGTGCCAGCAGCTTGACTAGCGGGAATTACGAGCAGTACTTC. Translation gives CASSLTSGNYEQYF.

This rearrangement joins TRBV28 to TRBJ1-1; a possible D gene is TRBD1 (5 bases). Deletions cut 6 bases from V and 7 bases from J, with 15 bases between. This CDR3 is built from 13 residues. Germline V gives CDR1 MDHEN, CDR2 SYDVKM. CDR3: CASSRGVSGEAFF. CDR3 nucleotides: TGTGCCAGCAGCCGGGGGGTTTCTGGTGAAGCTTTCTTT.

The chain recombines TRBV19 with TRBJ2-3; D is perhaps TRBD2 (7 bases). In germline, CDR1 is LNHDA, CDR2 SQIVND (reference sequence). CDR3 length equals 15 residues. V dropped 5 bases and J dropped 5 bases, with 17 bases sitting between them. Here the CDR3 DNA reads TGTGCCAGTAGTGGGGGCGGGAGAATGGGAGATACGCAGTATTTT. Encoded protein: CASSGGGRMGDTQYF.

The chain uses TRBV7-3 and TRBJ2-3; perhaps TRBD2 as D (5 bases). V was clipped by 6 bases and J by 3 bases, with 16 bases between them. Germline CDR1 is SGHTA and CDR2 is FQGTGA. This CDR3 is 15 amino acids long. The CDR3 DNA is TGTGCCAGCAGTTCTTACGGGGTAGGGACAGATACGCAGTATTTT. Translated, it gives CASSSYGVGTDTQYF.

The chain has TRBV9 and TRBJ2-1, with 10 positions matching TRBD2. J was trimmed by 8 bases and V by 2 bases; bases with no gene match: 19. Germline lookup yields CDR1 SGDLS and CDR2 YYNGEE. CDR3 length equals 19 residues. Written as DNA, the CDR3 is TGTGCCAGCAGCGTCCCGAGCCCTTTTAAGCGGGAGGGCGTGGATGAGCAGTTCTTC. Translation gives CASSVPSPFKREGVDEQFF. The full variable domain, its missing parts supplied by reference TRBV9 and TRBJ2-1, is DSGVTQTPKHLITATGQRVTLRCSPRSGDLSVYWYQQSLDQGLQFLIQYYNGEERAKGNILERFSAQQFPDLHSELNLSSLELGDSALYFCASSVPSPFKREGVDEQFFGPGTRLTVL.

The V gene is TRBV27, the J gene TRBJ2-2, with no clear D. The CDR3 runs 14 residues. Germline CDR1 is MNHEY and CDR2 is SMNVEV (reference sequence). The V and J ends lost 5 bases and 2 bases respectively, with 9 bases between them. The CDR3 DNA is TGTGCCAGCAGTCCGACGTATAACACCGGGGAGCTGTTTTTT. This codes for CASSPTYNTGELFF.

The gene calls are TRBV6-4 and TRBJ1-1, with 9 bases identical to TRBD1. CDR3 length: 14 amino acids. The V and J ends lost 8 bases and 1 base, in that order; junction bases with no gene match: 5. Germline V lookup: CDR1 MRHNA, CDR2 SNTAGT. The CDR3 DNA reads TGTGCCAGCCGGGGACAGGGCGGGAACACTGAAGCTTTCTTT. As protein: CASRGQGGNTEAFF.